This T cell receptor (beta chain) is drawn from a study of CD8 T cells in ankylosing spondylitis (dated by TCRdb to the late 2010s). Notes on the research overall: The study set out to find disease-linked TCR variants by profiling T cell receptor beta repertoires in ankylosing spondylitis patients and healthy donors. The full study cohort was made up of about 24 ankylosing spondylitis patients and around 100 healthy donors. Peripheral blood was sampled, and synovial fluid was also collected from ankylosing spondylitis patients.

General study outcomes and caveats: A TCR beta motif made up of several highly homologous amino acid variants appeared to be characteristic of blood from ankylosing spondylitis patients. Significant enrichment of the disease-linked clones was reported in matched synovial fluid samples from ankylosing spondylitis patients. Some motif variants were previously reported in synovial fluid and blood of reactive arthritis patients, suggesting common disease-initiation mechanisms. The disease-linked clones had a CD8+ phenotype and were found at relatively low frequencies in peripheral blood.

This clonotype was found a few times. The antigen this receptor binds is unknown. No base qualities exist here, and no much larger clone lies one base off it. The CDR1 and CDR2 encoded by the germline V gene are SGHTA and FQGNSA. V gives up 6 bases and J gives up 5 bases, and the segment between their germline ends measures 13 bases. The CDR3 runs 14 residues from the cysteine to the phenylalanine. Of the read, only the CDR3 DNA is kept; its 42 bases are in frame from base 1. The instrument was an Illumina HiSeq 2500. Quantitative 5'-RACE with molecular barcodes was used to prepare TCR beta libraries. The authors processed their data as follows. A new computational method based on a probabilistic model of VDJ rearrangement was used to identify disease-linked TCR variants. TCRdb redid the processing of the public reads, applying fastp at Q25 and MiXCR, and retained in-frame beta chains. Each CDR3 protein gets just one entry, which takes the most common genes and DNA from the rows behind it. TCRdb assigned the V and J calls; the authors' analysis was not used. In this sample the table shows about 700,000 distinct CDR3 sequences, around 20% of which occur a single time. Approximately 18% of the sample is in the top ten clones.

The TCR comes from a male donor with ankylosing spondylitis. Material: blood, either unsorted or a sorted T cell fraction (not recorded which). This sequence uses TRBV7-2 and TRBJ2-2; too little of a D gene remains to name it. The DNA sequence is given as TGTGCCAGCAGATCCATACCCACGACCGGGGAGCTGTTTTTT. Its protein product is CASRSIPTTGELFF.